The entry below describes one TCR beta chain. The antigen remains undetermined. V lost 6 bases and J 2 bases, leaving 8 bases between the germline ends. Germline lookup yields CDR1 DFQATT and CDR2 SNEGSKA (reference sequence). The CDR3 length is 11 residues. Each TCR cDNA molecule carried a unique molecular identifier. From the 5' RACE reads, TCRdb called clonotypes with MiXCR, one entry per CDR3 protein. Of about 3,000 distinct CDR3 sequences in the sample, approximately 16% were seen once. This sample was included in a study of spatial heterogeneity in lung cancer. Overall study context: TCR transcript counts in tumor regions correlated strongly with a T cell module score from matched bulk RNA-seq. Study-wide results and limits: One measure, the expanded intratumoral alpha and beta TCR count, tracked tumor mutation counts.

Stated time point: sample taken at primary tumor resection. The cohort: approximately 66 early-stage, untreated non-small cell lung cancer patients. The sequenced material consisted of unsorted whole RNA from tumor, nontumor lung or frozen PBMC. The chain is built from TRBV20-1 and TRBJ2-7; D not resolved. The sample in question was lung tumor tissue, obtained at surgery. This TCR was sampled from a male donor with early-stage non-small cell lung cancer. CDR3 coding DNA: TGCAGTGCGCCCAAGACCTACGAGCAGTACTTC. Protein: CSAPKTYEQYF.